These 25 T cell receptor beta chains originate from one sample sequenced in a study of vaccination and CD4 T cells after COVID-19 (dated by TCRdb to the early 2020s). The library came from PCR. Instrument used: Illumina iSeq 100. DNA from cultured CD4+ T cells underwent TCR sequencing with the Oncomine TCR Beta short-read assay at the Johns Hopkins FTIC core. In-frame beta chains were kept once TCRdb had trimmed the public reads at Q25 with fastp and called clones with MiXCR. Rows matching on CDR3 protein sequence are summarized as one entry with the most common DNA and genes. A total of 10,000 to 15,000 distinct CDR3 sequences appear in this sample, approximately 60% of them only once. Together, the top ten hold about an eighth of the sample. Their recognized antigens are unknown. The sample's treatment or condition, from its label and the paper: approximately 11-day PBMC culture with coronavirus spike peptide pools or control peptides (ViraFEST assay).

Sequencing used CD4+ T cells from blood, cultured in vitro. Source of these receptors: a human donor who had recovered from COVID-19.

V and J are TRBV11-2 and TRBJ2-2; 11 bases line up with TRBD2. This CDR3 has 15 residues. From germline, CDR1 is SGHAT and CDR2 FQNNGV. After removal of 7 bases from V and 5 bases from J, the junction contained 6 bases not matched to a gene. CDR3 in amino acids: CASTPLAGVTGELFF. In DNA, the CDR3 is TGTGCCAGCACCCCACTAGCGGGGGTGACCGGGGAGCTGTTTTTT.

The chain carries TRBV4-1 and TRBJ1-1; a possible D gene is TRBD1 (5 bases). V gave up 5 bases and J gave up 0 bases, with 16 bases separating them. The CDR3 sequence is 16 residues long. Germline CDR1 and CDR2: MGHRA and YSYEKL. The CDR3 region has the DNA TGCGCCAGCAGCGCGCCCCAGGGCCGCATGAACACTGAAGCTTTCTTT. It translates to CASSAPQGRMNTEAFF.

This chain connects TRBV7-2 to TRBJ2-2; no definite D call. V dropped 0 bases and J dropped 2 bases, with 7 bases sitting between them. The CDR3 totals 15 residues. The germline V gene encodes CDR1 SGHTA and CDR2 FQGNSA. The CDR3 sequence is CASSLAVGNTGELFF. CDR3 bases: TGTGCCAGCAGCTTAGCCGTAGGAAACACCGGGGAGCTGTTTTTT. Filled out from reference TRBV7-2 and TRBJ2-2, the complete variable domain reads GAGVSQSPSNKVTEKGKDVELRCDPISGHTALYWYRQSLGQGLEFLIYFQGNSAPDKSGLPSDRFSAERTGGSVSTLTIQRTQQEDSAVYLCASSLAVGNTGELFFGEGSRLTVL.

The gene calls are TRBV5-4 and TRBJ1-2; 7 bases map to TRBD1. This CDR3 contains 14 residues. Trimming removed 0 bases from V and 4 bases from J; junction bases left unmatched: 3. Germline V gene data show CDR1 as SGHNT and CDR2 as YYREEE (reference sequence). CDR3 sequence (DNA): TGTGCCAGCAGCTTGGTGGGACAGCGCTATGGCTACACCTTC. Amino acids: CASSLVGQRYGYTF.

The chain employs TRBV11-3 and TRBJ2-7; D might be TRBD1 (6 bases). Germline CDR1 reads SGHNT; CDR2 reads YENEEA. The CDR3 runs to 15 residues. Trimming removed 1 base from V and 0 bases from J, with 10 bases in between. The CDR3 nucleotides read TGTGCCAGCAGCTTAGGAGGGACACACTCCTACGAGCAGTACTTC. Translation: CASSLGGTHSYEQYF.

This clonotype was observed a single time. This rearrangement joins TRBV7-8 to TRBJ1-1; D is possibly TRBD1 (5 bases). There are 13 residues in the CDR3. The germline V gene encodes CDR1 SGHVS and CDR2 FQNEAQ. V gave up 7 bases and J gave up 8 bases, with 17 bases separating them. The CDR3 loop reads CASMDTTVPEAFF. In DNA form, the CDR3 reads TGTGCCAGCATGGACACTACCGTACCAGAAGCTTTCTTT. Full variable domain (remainder filled in from reference TRBV7-8 and TRBJ1-1): GAGVSQSPRYKVAKRGQDVALRCDPISGHVSLFWYQQALGQGPEFLTYFQNEAQLDKSGLPSDRFFAERPEGSVSTLKIQRTQQEDSAVYLCASMDTTVPEAFFGQGTRLTVV.

The J gene is TRBJ2-2, the V gene TRBV11-3; tentative D call: TRBD1 (6 bases). CDR3 length: 16 residues. Germline lookup yields CDR1 SGHNT and CDR2 YENEEA. Trimming removed 5 bases from V and 6 bases from J, with 19 bases in between. Here the CDR3 DNA reads TGTGCCAGCAGCCGCGGTAGAAGGACAGAGGCCGGGGAGCTGTTTTTT. The encoded protein is CASSRGRRTEAGELFF.

This rearrangement joins TRBV5-4 to TRBJ2-7; a possible D gene is TRBD2 (6 bases). Trimming removed 4 bases at V and 1 base at J, with 12 bases between. The germline gives CDR1 SGHNT, CDR2 YYREEE (reference sequence). The CDR3 runs to 14 residues. The CDR3 protein is CASSRLENSYEQYF. In DNA, the CDR3 is TGTGCCAGCAGCCGACTAGAGAATTCCTACGAGCAGTACTTC.

The chain recombines TRBV6-2 or TRBV6-3 with TRBJ2-2, with D possibly TRBD2 on 5 matching bases. Between the trimmed V and J ends, which lost 0 bases and 6 bases, there was a span of 8 bases. The germline V gene has CDR1 MNHEY and CDR2 SVGEGT. The CDR3 spans 14 residues. The CDR3 is CASSYSRGSGELFF. The CDR3 DNA reads TGTGCCAGCAGTTACTCGAGAGGGTCCGGGGAGCTGTTTTTT.

Only a few counts were recorded for this clonotype. The chain links TRBV6-2 or TRBV6-3 to TRBJ2-5, with 10 positions matching TRBD2. CDR3 length: 15 amino acids. The trim removed 6 bases at V and 4 bases at J, leaving 8 bases unmatched. Germline V lookup: CDR1 MNHEY, CDR2 SVGEGT. CDR3 nucleotides: TGTGCCAGCAGCCGTCTAGCGGGAGATCTAGAGACCCAGTACTTC. Translation gives CASSRLAGDLETQYF.

The V call is TRBV11-3, the J call TRBJ2-1; no reliable D call. With 2 bases removed from V and 4 bases from J, the gap between germline ends came to 6 bases. Germline V gene data show CDR1 as SGHNT and CDR2 as YENEEA. The CDR3 has 13 amino acids. CDR3 protein: CASSLRRYNEQFF. The CDR3 bases are TGTGCCAGCAGCTTAAGGCGGTACAATGAGCAGTTCTTC.

The chain is built from TRBV6-5 and TRBJ1-5; 7 positions match TRBD1. The CDR3 has 14 amino acids. Trimming removed 0 bases from V and 5 bases from J; junction bases left unmatched: 1. Germline lookup yields CDR1 MNHEY and CDR2 SVGAGI. The DNA of the CDR3 is TGTGCCAGCAGTTACTCAGGGGGCGATCAGCCCCAGCATTTT. It specifies CASSYSGGDQPQHF.

The chain couples TRBV30 to TRBJ1-5; TRBD1 is a possible D gene (6 bases). Trimming stripped 1 base from V and 3 bases from J, with 10 bases between. Germline CDR1 and CDR2: GTSNPN and SVGIG (reference sequence). This CDR3 region has 14 residues. The CDR3 coding sequence is TGTGCCTGGAGTGCACAGGGCACCAATCAGCCCCAGCATTTT. Translated, it gives CAWSAQGTNQPQHF.

This chain connects TRBV12-3 or TRBV12-4 to TRBJ2-2, with a tentative D call TRBD2 (5 bases). V was cut by 5 bases and J by 5 bases, with 12 bases left in between. This CDR3 is built from 14 residues. CDR3 sequence (DNA): TGTGCCAGCAGTCGGTCGGGGTCTACCGGGGAGCTGTTTTTT. Translating it yields CASSRSGSTGELFF.

V is TRBV30 and J is TRBJ1-2, with 7 bases fitting TRBD1. V lost 2 bases to trimming and J lost 4 bases; unmatched junction nucleotides: 1. CDR1 GTSNPN and CDR2 SVGIG come from the germline V gene (reference sequence). CDR3 length: 12 residues. The DNA for the CDR3 is TGTGCCTGGAGTCGGGACAGCTATGGCTACACCTTC. Protein product: CAWSRDSYGYTF.

The J gene is TRBJ1-5, the V gene TRBV7-9; D gene unclear. Germline-derived CDR1 and CDR2 are SEHNR and FQNEAQ (reference sequence). The length of the CDR3 is 13 residues. V lost 3 bases and J lost 5, with 8 bases in between. The CDR3 loop is CASSLSQDQPQHF. The CDR3 nucleotides are TGTGCCAGCAGCTTGTCCCAAGATCAGCCCCAGCATTTT.

This clonotype was detected only a few times. The gene calls are TRBV2 and TRBJ1-5; tentative D call: TRBD1 (6 bases). V shed 6 bases and J shed 1 base, with 13 bases lying between them. CDR1 SNHLY and CDR2 FYNNEI come from the germline V gene. This CDR3 contains 15 residues. DNA of the CDR3: TGTGCCAGCAGCGAGGGGGGGCAAAGCAATCAGCCCCAGCATTTT. Translating it yields CASSEGGQSNQPQHF.

The chain carries TRBV6-5 and TRBJ1-3; D gene ambiguous. Germline lookup yields CDR1 MNHEY and CDR2 SVGAGI. V lost 0 bases and J lost 0, with 6 bases in between. The CDR3 spans 15 residues. The CDR3 loop reads CASSYSSSSGNTIYF. The CDR3 nucleotides are TGTGCCAGCAGTTACTCGAGTTCCTCTGGAAACACCATATATTTT.

This clonotype appeared once. The chain links TRBV20-1 to TRBJ1-1; D unresolved. The CDR3 is 14 amino acids. V dropped 2 bases and J dropped 10 bases, with 20 bases sitting between them. Germline values: CDR1 DFQATT, CDR2 SNEGSKA (reference sequence). In nucleotides, the CDR3 is TGCAGTGCTAGATCCGGAGGGCAGATGATTACAGCTTTCTTT. Translating it yields CSARSGGQMITAFF.

The rearrangement joins TRBV25-1 to TRBJ1-1; TRBD1 agrees at 9 bases. The CDR3 spans 12 residues. CDR1 and CDR2 from the germline V gene are MGHDK and SYGVNS. V shed 7 bases, J shed 10 bases, and the junction held 7 bases outside the gene matches. CDR3 nucleotide sequence: TGTGCCAGCACTGGGACAGGGATCCTAGCTTTCTTT. Its translation is CASTGTGILAFF.

This chain joins TRBV15 and TRBJ2-2; the match to TRBD2 covers 9 bases. The J segment lost 1 base and the V segment lost 10 bases, leaving 1 base of the junction unmatched. The CDR3 consists of 13 residues. Germline V gene sequence: CDR1 LNHNV, CDR2 YYDKDF (reference sequence). CDR3 nucleotide sequence: TGTGCCAGTAGCGGGGGGAACACCGGGGAGCTGTTTTTT. Amino acid sequence: CASSGGNTGELFF.

This clonotype has a handful of counts. The CDR3 DNA follows: TGTGCCACCAGCAGAGGAAGCTCCTACGAGCAGTACTTC. Protein sequence: CATSRGSSYEQYF. The rearrangement uses TRBV15 and TRBJ2-7; D is unresolved. V lost 1 base and J lost 0, with 4 bases in between. From germline, CDR1 is LNHNV and CDR2 YYDKDF (reference sequence). The CDR3 runs to 13 residues.

The chain joins TRBV6-5 to TRBJ1-4; D is unresolved. CDR1 and CDR2 (germline): MNHEY, SVGAGI. The CDR3 covers 14 residues. Trimming shortened V by 2 bases and J by 5 bases, and 9 bases separated the two germline ends. CDR3 bases: TGTGCCAGCAGTTACCCCCGTAGGAATGAAAAACTGTTTTTT. Its protein is CASSYPRRNEKLFF.

The chain couples TRBV20-1 to TRBJ2-1; 11 bases line up with TRBD2. V lost 3 bases and J lost 5; bases outside the gene matches: 6. Germline V gene sequence: CDR1 DFQATT, CDR2 SNEGSKA (reference sequence). This CDR3 is 15 amino acids long. The CDR3 sequence is CSASLSGLADNEQFF. DNA for the CDR3: TGCAGTGCTAGTCTCTCGGGACTAGCGGACAATGAGCAGTTCTTC.

The V call is TRBV7-2, the J call TRBJ2-1, with D possibly being TRBD1 or TRBD2 (6 bases each). Germline lookup yields CDR1 SGHTA and CDR2 FQGNSA. V shed 3 bases and J shed 13 bases, with 10 bases lying between them. The CDR3 loop spans 11 amino acids. In DNA form, the CDR3 reads TGTGCCAGCAGCTTCGGGGGCCCCCAGTTCTTC. This gives the protein CASSFGGPQFF.